This TCR beta chain was profiled in a study of cytomegalovirus exposure and HLA in healthy donors. V gave up 2 bases and J gave up 7 bases, with 17 bases separating them. The CDR3 spans 16 residues. Germline V lookup: CDR1 MGHRA, CDR2 YSYEKL. Notes on the study in general: The listing of 150 to 200 TCR beta chains classed them as cytomegalovirus-associated. Per a prior analysis, the majority of TCR beta V segments were productive roughly 90% or roughly 30% of the time. The presence/absence work took it that sequencing depth was about the same across donors.

The table lists this clone with a few counts. The antigen is not known. The PCR was carried out with 60 Vbeta primers and 13 Jbeta primers. This table comes from immunoSEQ multiplex PCR, and its TCRdb copy is limited to in-frame clones, with some not included. The data hold around 150,000 clones, with less than 10% observed a single time. The source material was PBMCs. The sequence derives from a male donor in good health and CMV-seronegative. The chain combines TRBV4-1 with TRBJ1-4; D is unresolved. This CDR3 is CASSQFVGVIIEKLFF. The CDR3 DNA reads TGCGCCAGCAGCCAATTTGTCGGAGTTATTATTGAAAAACTGTTTTTT.